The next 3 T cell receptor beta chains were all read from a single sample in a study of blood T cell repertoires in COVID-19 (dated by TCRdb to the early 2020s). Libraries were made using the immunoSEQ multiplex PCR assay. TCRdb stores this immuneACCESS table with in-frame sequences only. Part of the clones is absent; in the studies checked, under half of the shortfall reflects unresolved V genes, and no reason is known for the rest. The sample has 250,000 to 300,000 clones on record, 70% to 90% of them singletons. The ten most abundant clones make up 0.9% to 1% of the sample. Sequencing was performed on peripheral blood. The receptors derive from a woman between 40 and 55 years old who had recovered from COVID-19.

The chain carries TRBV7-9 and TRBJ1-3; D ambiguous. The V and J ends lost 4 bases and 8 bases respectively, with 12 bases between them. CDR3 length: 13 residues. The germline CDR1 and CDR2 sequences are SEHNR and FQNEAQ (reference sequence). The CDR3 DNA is TGTGCCAGCAGCTCCCCGGCCCGGGACACCATATATTTT. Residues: CASSSPARDTIYF.

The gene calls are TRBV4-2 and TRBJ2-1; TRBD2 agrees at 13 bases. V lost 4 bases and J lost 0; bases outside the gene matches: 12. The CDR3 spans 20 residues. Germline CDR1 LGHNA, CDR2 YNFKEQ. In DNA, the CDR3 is TGTGCCAGCAGCCGCTCACTAGCGGGAGGGCCCAGTAGCTCCTACAATGAGCAGTTCTTC. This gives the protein CASSRSLAGGPSSSYNEQFF.

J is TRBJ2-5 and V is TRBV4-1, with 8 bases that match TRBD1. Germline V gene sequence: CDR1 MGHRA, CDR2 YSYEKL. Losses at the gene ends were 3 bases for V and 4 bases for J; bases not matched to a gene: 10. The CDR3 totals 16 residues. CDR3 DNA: TGCGCCAGCAGCCAGGACAGGGTCGGGCGGTTAGAGACCCAGTACTTC. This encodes CASSQDRVGRLETQYF.